Following are 32 T cell receptor beta chains from one sample sequenced in a study of blood T cell repertoires in COVID-19. TCRdb's table, derived via immunoSEQ multiplex PCR, lists solely in-frame clones and lacks some. The profile shows around 100,000 clones, roughly 79% of them singletons. Sequenced material: peripheral blood. These receptors were collected from a man in his sixties or seventies with active or convalescent COVID-19.

This clone came up a few times. V is TRBV5-4 and J is TRBJ2-5; TRBD1 matches 7 bases. Trimming took 4 bases from V and 2 from J; bases not matched to a gene: 5. CDR3 size: 14 residues. Germline V gives CDR1 SGHNT, CDR2 YYREEE (reference sequence). The CDR3 loop reads CASSRGQEQETQYF. The CDR3 DNA follows: TGTGCCAGCAGCCGTGGACAGGAACAAGAGACCCAGTACTTC. The whole variable domain, remainder taken from reference TRBV5-4 and TRBJ2-5, is ETGVTQSPTHLIKTRGQQVTLRCSSQSGHNTVSWYQQALGQGPQFIFQYYREEENGRGNFPPRFSGLQFPNYSSELNVNALELDDSALYLCASSRGQEQETQYFGPGTRLLVL.

V usage is TRBV19 and J usage is TRBJ2-5, with D possibly matching TRBD2 (6 bases). The germline CDR1 and CDR2 sequences are LNHDA and SQIVND (reference sequence). The CDR3 is 13 residues long. Trimming took 6 bases from V and 3 from J, leaving 11 bases between them. This chain's CDR3 is CASSRDLEETQYF. The CDR3 region has the DNA TGTGCCAGTAGCCGGGACTTGGAAGAGACCCAGTACTTC.

The gene calls are TRBV6-6 and TRBJ2-3; 9 bases are shared with TRBD2. Germline V gene lookup returns CDR1 MNHNY and CDR2 SVGAGI (reference sequence). The junction had 5 bases not matched to a gene; V was cut back by 4 bases and J by 3 bases. This CDR3 contains 15 residues. CDR3 region: CASSSLGLATDTQYF. In DNA, the CDR3 is TGTGCCAGCAGTTCCCTGGGACTAGCAACAGATACGCAGTATTTT.

This chain joins TRBV19 and TRBJ1-5; 10 bases are shared with TRBD1. The J segment lost 4 bases and the V segment lost 5 bases, leaving 5 bases of the junction unmatched. The CDR3 is 15 amino acids. The germline V gene has CDR1 LNHDA and CDR2 SQIVND (reference sequence). This CDR3 reads CASSLGTGVNQPQHF. In DNA, the CDR3 is TGTGCCAGTAGTCTAGGGACAGGGGTAAATCAGCCCCAGCATTTT.

The J gene is TRBJ2-5, the V gene TRBV14, with D possibly TRBD2 on 5 matching bases. The CDR3 spans 13 residues. Trimming took 4 bases from V and 7 from J, leaving 13 bases between them. Germline V gene data show CDR1 as SGHDN and CDR2 as FVKESK. The CDR3 DNA is TGTGCCAGCAGCCGAGCACCTCGGGGGACCCAGTACTTC. Protein product: CASSRAPRGTQYF.

The rearrangement joins TRBV28 to TRBJ2-7; 7 bases are shared with TRBD1. Germline V gene sequence: CDR1 MDHEN, CDR2 SYDVKM. With 10 bases clipped from V and 2 bases from J, the junction kept 14 bases outside the gene matches. This CDR3 contains 15 residues. This CDR3 reads CATTSAETGPYEQYF. The CDR3 nucleotides are TGTGCCACCACATCGGCCGAGACAGGGCCCTACGAGCAGTACTTC.

In its sample, this clone was seen a few times. CDR3 sequence reads: CASSDRDRLNTEAFF. In DNA, the CDR3 is TGTGCCAGCAGTGACCGGGACAGACTGAACACTGAAGCTTTCTTT. This chain joins TRBV2 and TRBJ1-1, with 7 bases identical to TRBD1. The CDR3 has 15 amino acids. Germline CDR1 SNHLY, CDR2 FYNNEI. The V segment lost 3 bases and the J segment 0 bases; nucleotides outside the gene matches: 4.

The chain joins TRBV6-6 to TRBJ1-6, with a weak D call TRBD1 (5 bases). V was pared by 5 bases and J by 0 bases, with 14 bases between. CDR3 length: 17 amino acids. The germline V gene encodes CDR1 MNHNY and CDR2 SVGAGI (reference sequence). CDR3 nucleotides: TGTGCCAGCAGTCGCGAGGGGAGGAGCTCCTATAATTCACCCCTCCACTTT. It encodes CASSREGRSSYNSPLHF.

The J gene is TRBJ1-2, the V gene TRBV7-9; D is possibly TRBD1 (6 bases). The CDR3 runs to 13 residues. Germline CDR1 SEHNR, CDR2 FQNEAQ (reference sequence). Trimming removed 1 base from V and 6 bases from J, with 9 bases in between. CDR3 nucleotide sequence: TGTGCCAGCAGCTTAGAGCAGGGGCATGGCTACACCTTC. This sequence encodes CASSLEQGHGYTF.

This clone was detected only a few times. V and J are TRBV4-2 and TRBJ2-2, with a weak D call TRBD1 (5 bases). Germline lookup yields CDR1 LGHNA and CDR2 YNFKEQ. Trimming removed 4 bases from V and 4 bases from J, with 13 bases in between. This CDR3 is built from 15 residues. CDR3 loop: CASSLRQGGTGELFF. The CDR3 bases are TGTGCCAGCAGCCTTCGGCAGGGTGGCACCGGGGAGCTGTTTTTT.

The genes are TRBV5-5 and TRBJ2-5; 7 nucleotides match TRBD2. The CDR3 covers 13 residues. V lost 4 bases, J lost 7 bases, and 7 bases stayed unmatched. Germline values: CDR1 SGHKS, CDR2 YYEKEE (reference sequence). For the CDR3, the DNA is TGTGCCAGCAGCACCAGACTAGCAATGACCCAGTACTTC. Protein product: CASSTRLAMTQYF.

This chain links TRBV2 with TRBJ1-3; D not certain. This CDR3 comprises 14 residues. CDR1 SNHLY and CDR2 FYNNEI come from the germline V gene. Trimming pared 6 bases from V and 0 bases from J, leaving 9 bases between. Here the CDR3 reads CASRATDSGNTIYF. CDR3 DNA: TGTGCCAGCAGAGCGACGGACTCTGGAAACACCATATATTTT.

V and J are TRBV19 and TRBJ1-6, with D possibly TRBD1 on 5 matching bases. The ends were cut back, 6 bases at V and 9 bases at J, with 15 bases in the middle. CDR3 size: 14 residues. Germline CDR1 and CDR2: LNHDA and SQIVND (reference sequence). CDR3 sequence (DNA): TGTGCCAGTAGCTCCCAGGGAAGTGGTTCACCCCTCCACTTT. It translates to CASSSQGSGSPLHF.

This clone showed up just a few times. The chain is built from TRBV24-1 and TRBJ2-1; 13 nucleotides match TRBD2. The CDR3 covers 16 residues. Germline V gene data show CDR1 as KGHDR and CDR2 as SFDVKD. V lost 5 bases to trimming and J lost 3 bases; unmatched junction nucleotides: 3. CDR3 loop: CATSGTSGGNYNEQFF. CDR3 sequence (DNA): TGTGCCACCAGTGGGACTAGCGGGGGAAACTACAATGAGCAGTTCTTC.

The V gene is TRBV27, the J gene TRBJ1-4; D not certain. Germline V gene data show CDR1 as MNHEY and CDR2 as SMNVEV (reference sequence). The CDR3 sequence is 16 residues long. With 0 bases removed from V and 8 bases from J, the gap between germline ends came to 16 bases. DNA of the CDR3: TGTGCCAGCAGTTTATCGGGTGCCGGGTCTGGCGAAAAACTGTTTTTT. Its translation: CASSLSGAGSGEKLFF.

The chain has TRBV24-1 and TRBJ1-4, with D possibly being TRBD1 (6 bases). From germline, CDR1 is KGHDR and CDR2 SFDVKD. The V end lost 2 bases, the J end lost 7 bases, and 16 bases lay between the germline ends. This CDR3 is built from 16 residues. The CDR3, as DNA: TGTGCCACCAGTGATTCCACAGGGAATTTCGGTGAAAAACTGTTTTTT. This gives the protein CATSDSTGNFGEKLFF.

This clone was observed many times. The rearrangement uses TRBV7-2 and TRBJ2-2; 8 nucleotides line up with TRBD1. Germline loops: CDR1 SGHTA, CDR2 FQGNSA. J gave up 4 bases and V 6 bases, and 10 bases lay outside the gene matches. CDR3 length: 16 residues. The CDR3 coding sequence is TGTGCCAGCAGGACAGGGGAAGGTAGTCGCACCGGGGAGCTGTTTTTT. It encodes CASRTGEGSRTGELFF.

The genes are TRBV19 and TRBJ1-2, with 12 bases fitting TRBD1. CDR1 is LNHDA and CDR2 is SQIVND in the germline V gene (reference sequence). V trimming: 4 bases; J trimming: 4 bases; junction bases outside the gene matches: 7. The CDR3 totals 16 residues. The CDR3 spells CASSTTGTGGGYGYTF. The CDR3 coding sequence is TGTGCCAGTAGTACGACCGGGACAGGGGGCGGCTATGGCTACACCTTC.

This chain joins TRBV9 and TRBJ1-1; 12 bases fit TRBD1. The germline CDR1 and CDR2 sequences are SGDLS and YYNGEE. The V and J ends lost 4 bases and 6 bases, in that order; junction bases with no gene match: 7. This CDR3 is built from 15 residues. The DNA for the CDR3 is TGTGCCAGCAGCTTTTCCGGGACAGGGGGCCCTGAAGCTTTCTTT. Protein product: CASSFSGTGGPEAFF.

V is TRBV4-1 and J is TRBJ1-4; the D gene is possibly TRBD1 (5 bases). The germline CDR1 and CDR2 sequences are MGHRA and YSYEKL. The CDR3 is 15 residues long. Trimming took 0 bases from V and 7 from J, leaving 12 bases between them. CDR3 in DNA: TGCGCCAGCAGCCAAGAGCCCAGGGCGGCTGAAAAACTGTTTTTT. Its translation is CASSQEPRAAEKLFF.

The rearrangement links TRBV14 to TRBJ2-3, with 11 bases fitting TRBD2. The germline CDR1 and CDR2 sequences are SGHDN and FVKESK. This CDR3 spans 17 amino acids. V gave up 6 bases and J gave up 3 bases; unmatched junction bases: 11. CDR3 in amino acids: CASSRTSSGRRTDTQYF. The CDR3 DNA sequence: TGTGCCAGCAGTCGCACCTCTAGCGGGAGGAGGACAGATACGCAGTATTTT.

V gene TRBV28 combines with J gene TRBJ2-1; possible D gene TRBD1, 6 bases. CDR1 and CDR2 from the germline V gene are MDHEN and SYDVKM. The length of the CDR3 is 12 residues. This CDR3 is CAHTTGRNEQFF. Here the CDR3 DNA reads TGTGCGCATACCACAGGGCGGAATGAGCAGTTCTTC.

The chain uses TRBV5-1 and TRBJ1-2; 7 nucleotides agree with TRBD1. Germline V CDR1 and CDR2: SGHRS, YFSETQ. Trimming at V came to 2 bases and at J to 0 bases, leaving 10 bases not matched to a gene. The CDR3 loop spans 17 amino acids. CDR3: CASSFGQETPSNYGYTF. In DNA, the CDR3 is TGCGCCAGCAGCTTCGGACAGGAGACACCTTCTAACTATGGCTACACCTTC.

The chain recombines TRBV5-1 with TRBJ1-1; tentatively, D is TRBD1 (6 bases). The CDR3 consists of 13 residues. Trimming took off 4 bases at V and 6 bases at J, with 13 bases between the two ends. Germline V gives CDR1 SGHRS, CDR2 YFSETQ. CDR3 DNA: TGCGCCAGCAGCCTCGCAGGGGCGTCTGAAGCTTTCTTT. It yields the protein CASSLAGASEAFF.

This clone was counted once. The J gene is TRBJ1-6, the V gene TRBV9; 7 bases fit TRBD1. J lost 1 base, V lost 4 bases, and 5 bases had no gene match. Germline V gene data show CDR1 as SGDLS and CDR2 as YYNGEE. The CDR3 has 16 amino acids. DNA for the CDR3: TGTGCCAGCAGCCCCAGACAGGGATCCTATAATTCACCCCTCCACTTT. It encodes CASSPRQGSYNSPLHF.

A remark on this clone: It may be a read error: a sequence one base away is much more abundant. The genes are TRBV10-3 and TRBJ2-3, with D perhaps TRBD2 (5 bases). Trimming took 4 bases from V and 0 from J, leaving 5 bases between them. This CDR3 is 13 amino acids long. The germline V gene has CDR1 ENHRY and CDR2 SYGVKD. The CDR3 spells CAISGGSTDTQYF. CDR3 DNA: TGTGCCATCAGTGGAGGGAGCACAGATACGCAGTATTTT.

This chain uses TRBV2 with TRBJ2-2; TRBD2 agrees at 7 bases. Losses at the gene ends were 5 bases for V and 6 bases for J; bases not matched to a gene: 9. CDR1 is SNHLY, CDR2 FYNNEI, per germline. The CDR3 has 15 residues. The CDR3 nucleotides read TGTGCCAGCAGTCCCCTCGGGGCGGGGGCCGGGGAGCTGTTTTTT. This encodes CASSPLGAGAGELFF.

The chain links TRBV27 to TRBJ1-2; D not resolved. Germline V gives CDR1 MNHEY, CDR2 SMNVEV (reference sequence). The CDR3 extends over 12 amino acids. The V and J ends lost 6 bases and 4 bases respectively, with 9 bases between them. CDR3: CASRSTTYGYTF. In nucleotides, the CDR3 is TGTGCCAGCAGATCCACAACCTATGGCTACACCTTC.

The chain is built from TRBV25-1 and TRBJ1-1; no definite D call. This CDR3 has 13 amino acids. Germline V gene data show CDR1 as MGHDK and CDR2 as SYGVNS. Trimming took 6 bases from V and 8 from J, leaving 16 bases between them. CDR3 nucleotide sequence: TGTGCCAGCAGCCGGGAGGAGGGTTGGGAAGCTTTCTTT. Translating gives CASSREEGWEAFF.

The V and J genes are TRBV7-2 and TRBJ1-2; TRBD1 agrees at 7 bases. V lost 1 base and J lost 4; bases outside the gene matches: 6. The CDR3 totals 15 residues. Looked up from germline, CDR1 is SGHTA and CDR2 is FQGNSA. The CDR3 DNA is TGTGCCAGCAGCTTAGATTCGCAGGGGGGCTATGGCTACACCTTC. It specifies CASSLDSQGGYGYTF.

This clone was counted once. This sequence joins TRBV18 and TRBJ2-7; TRBD1 might be the D (5 bases). CDR1 is KGHSH, CDR2 LQKENI, per germline. The CDR3 extends over 16 amino acids. V was trimmed by 2 bases and J by 2 bases, leaving 16 bases between them. CDR3: CASSPSVDSATYEQYF. CDR3 nucleotides: TGTGCCAGCTCACCATCTGTTGACAGCGCTACCTACGAGCAGTACTTC.

The V and J genes are TRBV6-5 and TRBJ1-1, with 8 bases identical to TRBD1. The CDR3 runs to 15 residues. Trimming at V came to 6 bases and at J to 5 bases, leaving 11 bases not matched to a gene. Germline V lookup: CDR1 MNHEY, CDR2 SVGAGI. The CDR3: CASSNLDREGTEAFF. Written as DNA, the CDR3 is TGTGCCAGCAGCAACTTGGACAGGGAGGGAACTGAAGCTTTCTTT.